The sequence of this T cell receptor beta chain was determined in a study of T cells in Graves' hyperthyroidism and ophthalmopathy. TCR beta CDR3 regions were amplified from RNA transcripts. With the HTBI primer set, the TCR CDR3 went through a first round of RT-PCR. One entry per CDR3 protein results from TCRdb running MiXCR on the multiplex PCR reads. Among under 800,000 distinct CDR3 sequences listed, less than 15% were seen once. Graves' hyperthyroidism qualified as stable when ophthalmopathy did not progress within 18 months. Hyperthyroidism had been newly diagnosed in patients aged 18 to 65, and its duration was under 2 months. Not enrolled were patients with uncontrolled infection, other autoimmune disease, pregnancy or lactation. Trimming removed 7 bases from V and 5 bases from J; junction bases left unmatched: 13. Germline values: CDR1 LNHDA, CDR2 SQIVND (reference sequence). CDR3 length: 15 amino acids.

This clonotype has more than one count but fewer than ten. The chain couples TRBV19 to TRBJ2-5, with 7 nucleotides matching TRBD1. Sequencing input: blood. This TCR derives from a woman younger than 30 with Graves' hyperthyroidism. For the CDR3, the DNA is TGTGCCAGTATACCCTCGGCAGGGGGTGTGGAGACCCAGTACTTC. Its protein product is CASIPSAGGVETQYF.